This T cell receptor (beta chain) is from a study of blood T cell repertoires in COVID-19. Study overall: Donors in the United States, Italy and Spain gave samples during acute or convalescent COVID-19.

Germline V gene lookup returns CDR1 SGHTA and CDR2 FQGNSA. The germline V and J ends were trimmed by 1 base and 0 bases, with 7 bases remaining between them. The CDR3 is 14 amino acids. The repertoire was sequenced with immunoSEQ multiplex PCR; TCRdb's copy has only in-frame clones and lacks some. The table records about 350,000 clones, more than 70% of them present only once. This clone was seen once. Patients in Seattle were enrolled during active infection, then followed longitudinally. Sequenced material: peripheral blood. The TCR comes from a woman between 55 and 75 years old with COVID-19, enrolled during active disease. The chain has TRBV7-2 and TRBJ2-7; D is uncertain. The CDR3 DNA is TGTGCCAGCAGCTTAGATCGGGTCTCCTACGAGCAGTACTTC. It yields the protein CASSLDRVSYEQYF.